This is a list of T cell receptor beta chains from one sample in a study of cytomegalovirus exposure and HLA in healthy donors. Generated by immunoSEQ multiplex PCR, the TCRdb table keeps only in-frame clones and is missing some. The sample lists 150,000 to 200,000 clones; around 85% were seen once. The specimen sequenced was PBMCs. The receptor set was obtained from a man under 40 in good health and CMV-seropositive. Each CDR3 is given with its conserved first and last residue. A D gene is named only where the DNA matches it firmly. Some rows have no size entry. The others give once, few or many, or a class for an expanded clone.

TRBJ2-7	-	-	TRBV19	CASNSRGYEQYF	TGTGCCAGCAATTCCAGGGGTTACGAGCAGTACTTC
TRBJ2-1	-	-	TRBV9	CASSVALGQNEQFF	TGTGCCAGCAGCGTGGCGCTGGGCCAGAATGAGCAGTTCTTC
TRBJ2-7	TRBD2	-	TRBV7-6	CASSPGTSGAYEQYF	TGTGCCAGCAGCCCCGGGACTAGCGGCGCCTACGAGCAGTACTTC
TRBJ2-5	TRBD1	-	TRBV13	CASSQGQGAVETQYF	TGTGCCAGCAGCCAGGGACAGGGGGCTGTAGAGACCCAGTACTTC
TRBJ2-2	TRBD2	few	TRBV30	CAWSGGGANTGELFF	TGTGCCTGGAGTGGCGGGGGGGCGAACACCGGGGAGCTGTTTTTT
TRBJ2-3	TRBD2	-	TRBV7-2	CASSSLAGDYDTQYF	TGTGCCAGCAGCTCTCTAGCGGGGGATTACGATACGCAGTATTTT
TRBJ1-4	-	-	TRBV9	CASSPLGGVTNEKLFF	TGTGCCAGCAGCCCTTTGGGGGGGGTCACTAATGAAAAACTGTTTTTT
TRBJ2-2	TRBD2	-	TRBV9	CASSVSGANTGELFF	TGTGCCAGCAGCGTCAGCGGGGCGAACACCGGGGAGCTGTTTTTT
TRBJ2-2	TRBD1	-	TRBV4-3	CASSPHTGANTGELFF	TGCGCCAGCAGCCCACACACAGGGGCGAACACCGGGGAGCTGTTTTTT
TRBJ2-5	-	-	TRBV5-4	CASSLRAETQYF	TGTGCCAGCAGCCTGAGGGCGGAGACCCAGTACTTC
TRBJ2-7	-	-	TRBV2	CASNSDRPPSNEQYF	TGTGCCAGCAACTCAGACAGGCCCCCCTCCAACGAGCAGTACTTC
TRBJ1-1	-	once	TRBV4-2	CASSQETAHTEAFF	TGTGCCAGCAGCCAAGAGACTGCTCACACTGAAGCTTTCTTT
TRBJ1-2	TRBD1	-	TRBV7-8	CASSPNRGNYGYTF	TGTGCCAGCAGCCCTAACAGGGGTAACTATGGCTACACCTTC
TRBJ2-5	TRBD1	few	TRBV18	CASSLSDRRQETQYF	TGTGCCAGCTCATTATCGGACAGGCGCCAAGAGACCCAGTACTTC
TRBJ2-7	TRBD1	-	TRBV10-1	CASSDEAGGYGGQYF	TGCGCCAGCAGTGATGAAGCAGGGGGTTATGGGGGGCAGTACTTC
TRBJ2-1	-	-	TRBV5-1	CASSLDRFQGPSRYNEQFF	TGCGCCAGCAGCTTGGACAGATTTCAGGGCCCGAGCCGATACAATGAGCAGTTCTTC